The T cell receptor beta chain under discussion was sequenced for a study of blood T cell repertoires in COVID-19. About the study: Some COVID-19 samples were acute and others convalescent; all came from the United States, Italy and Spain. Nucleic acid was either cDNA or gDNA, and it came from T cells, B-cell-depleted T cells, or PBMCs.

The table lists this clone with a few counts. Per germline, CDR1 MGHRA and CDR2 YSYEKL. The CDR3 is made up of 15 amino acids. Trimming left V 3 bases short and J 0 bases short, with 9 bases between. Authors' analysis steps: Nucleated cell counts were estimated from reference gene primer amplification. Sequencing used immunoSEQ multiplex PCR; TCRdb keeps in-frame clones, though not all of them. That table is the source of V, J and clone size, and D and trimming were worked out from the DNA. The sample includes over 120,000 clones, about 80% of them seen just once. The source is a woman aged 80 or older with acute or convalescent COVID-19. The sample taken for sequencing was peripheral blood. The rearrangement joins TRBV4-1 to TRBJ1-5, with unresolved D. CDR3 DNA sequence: TGCGCCAGCAGCCATCGACACCTTAGCAATCAGCCCCAGCATTTT. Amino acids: CASSHRHLSNQPQHF.